The 26 T cell receptor beta chains reported below all come from one sample, sequenced in a study of cytotoxic CD8 clonotypes in ibrutinib-treated CLL. Assay used: immunoSEQ multiplex PCR; TCRdb lists only in-frame clones, some missing. The sample includes 100,000 or so clones, more than 55% of them seen just once. Sequenced material: PBMCs, taken after 24 months of ibrutinib treatment. Receptor source: a human donor with chronic lymphocytic leukemia.

The sample holds a few counts of this clone. The J gene is TRBJ2-5, the V gene TRBV29-1; weak D call: TRBD2 (6 bases). This CDR3 has 15 residues. Germline V gene lookup returns CDR1 SQVTM and CDR2 ANQGSEA. The V and J ends lost 1 base and 5 bases respectively, with 17 bases between them. The CDR3 region has the DNA TGCAGCGTTGAAGGGAGACTAGGCATTACGGAGACCCAGTACTTC. It yields the protein CSVEGRLGITETQYF.

The chain links TRBV9 to TRBJ2-5, with 13 nucleotides matching TRBD2. The germline V gene has CDR1 SGDLS and CDR2 YYNGEE. CDR3 size: 16 residues. V shed 4 bases and J 2 bases; nucleotides not matched to a gene: 5. CDR3 region: CASSLRLAGGQETQYF. The CDR3 bases are TGTGCCAGCAGCCTTCGACTAGCGGGGGGACAAGAGACCCAGTACTTC.

The chain employs TRBV11-3 and TRBJ2-3; maybe TRBD1 (6 bases). The CDR3 has 14 amino acids. Germline V gene data show CDR1 as SGHNT and CDR2 as YENEEA. Deletions cut 5 bases from V and 1 base from J, with 10 bases between. Here the CDR3 DNA reads TGTGCCAGCAGCCATCGACAGGGCACAGATACGCAGTATTTT. Its protein is CASSHRQGTDTQYF.

The chain combines TRBV5-1 with TRBJ2-7, with D perhaps TRBD2 (7 bases). The V end was cut by 4 bases, the J end by 7 bases, with 24 bases between. CDR1 SGHRS and CDR2 YFSETQ come from the germline V gene. This CDR3 is 16 amino acids long. The CDR3 loop is CASSLLGGRPLTEQYF. CDR3 coding DNA: TGCGCCAGCAGCCTCCTCGGGGGGCGCCCCTTAACGGAGCAGTACTTC.

This clone was observed many times. This sequence joins TRBV2 and TRBJ1-1; D is possibly TRBD1 (5 bases). Germline values: CDR1 SNHLY, CDR2 FYNNEI. The CDR3 runs 15 residues. Trimming stripped 0 bases from V and 5 bases from J, with 13 bases between. This CDR3 reads CASSEASMGGTEAFF. As DNA, the CDR3 is TGTGCCAGCAGTGAAGCTTCTATGGGGGGGACTGAAGCTTTCTTT. The entire variable domain, with the rest obtained from reference TRBV2 and TRBJ1-1, is as follows: EPEVTQTPSHQVTQMGQEVILRCVPISNHLYFYWYRQILGQKVEFLVSFYNNEISEKSEIFDDQFSVERPDGSNFTLKIRSTKLEDSAMYFCASSEASMGGTEAFFGQGTRLTVV.

The chain carries TRBV5-6 and TRBJ1-1, with D possibly TRBD1 on 5 matching bases. Germline CDR1 and CDR2: SGHDT and YYEEEE. The CDR3 has 14 residues. Trimming removed 6 bases at V and 3 bases at J, with 15 bases between. DNA for the CDR3: TGTGCCAGCAAAAAGAGGGAAGGGGACACTGAAGCTTTCTTT. Residues: CASKKREGDTEAFF.

This clone appeared a few times. The same CDR3 arises from other DNA sequences in this sample as well. This chain uses TRBV18 with TRBJ1-1; no clear D gene. The germline gives CDR1 KGHSH, CDR2 LQKENI. The CDR3 is made up of 12 amino acids. V was pared by 3 bases and J by 5 bases, with 7 bases between. For the CDR3, the DNA is TGTGCCAGCTCACCCCAAGGGACTGAAGCTTTCTTT. This gives the protein CASSPQGTEAFF.

CDR3 sequence (DNA): TGTGCCAGCAGTTTGGGTAGTTCCTCCTACGAGCAGTACTTC. Translated: CASSLGSSSYEQYF. The chain uses TRBV27 and TRBJ2-7, with D unresolved. Trimming removed 3 bases at V and 0 bases at J, with 9 bases between. CDR3 size: 14 residues. The V gene's germline CDR1 is MNHEY and CDR2 SMNVEV (reference sequence).

CDR3 sequence: CAWSQRTGGAFF. As DNA, the CDR3 is TGTGCCTGGAGTCAACGGACAGGGGGGGCTTTCTTT. The rearrangement links TRBV30 to TRBJ1-1, with TRBD1 matching over 10 bases. Germline V gene data show CDR1 as GTSNPN and CDR2 as SVGIG (reference sequence). Trimming cost V 2 bases and J 11 bases; bases outside gene matches: 5. This CDR3 is 12 amino acids long.

The genes are TRBV29-1 and TRBJ2-7; no clear D. This CDR3 contains 12 residues. Germline V gene data show CDR1 as SQVTM and CDR2 as ANQGSEA. Trimming left V 6 bases short and J 0 bases short, with 9 bases between. CDR3 nucleotide sequence: TGCAGCGTGGTAGATAGCTCCTACGAGCAGTACTTC. Its protein is CSVVDSSYEQYF.

J is TRBJ2-5 and V is TRBV7-2, with TRBD2 identical over 8 bases. Looked up from germline, CDR1 is SGHTA and CDR2 is FQGNSA. There are 16 residues in the CDR3. Trimming took 5 bases from V and 5 from J; bases not matched to a gene: 13. The CDR3 sequence is CASSARTGLVGETQYF. CDR3 bases: TGTGCCAGCAGCGCGAGGACGGGACTAGTCGGCGAGACCCAGTACTTC.

This chain links TRBV16 with TRBJ2-7; 7 bases are shared with TRBD1. J lost 10 bases, V lost 4 bases, and 16 bases had no gene match. Germline loops: CDR1 KGHSY, CDR2 FQNENV. CDR3 size: 15 residues. CDR3 sequence (DNA): TGTGCCAGCAGCCCGACAAGTATTTCCCGGGACAGACAGTACTTC. It translates to CASSPTSISRDRQYF.

This clone was seen a few times. The gene calls are TRBV30 and TRBJ1-2; TRBD1 might be the D (6 bases). This CDR3 region has 14 residues. The germline V and J ends were trimmed by 4 bases and 1 base, with 13 bases remaining between them. Germline V gene data show CDR1 as GTSNPN and CDR2 as SVGIG (reference sequence). The CDR3: CAWNEQQGNYGYTF. The CDR3 coding sequence is TGTGCCTGGAATGAACAACAGGGTAACTATGGCTACACCTTC.

The chain links TRBV4-1 to TRBJ2-7; 7 bases are shared with TRBD1. The CDR3 covers 14 residues. The germline CDR1 and CDR2 sequences are MGHRA and YSYEKL. V lost 1 base, J lost 2 bases, and 2 bases stayed unmatched. The CDR3 region is CASSQGQGAYEQYF. CDR3 DNA: TGCGCCAGCAGCCAAGGACAGGGAGCCTACGAGCAGTACTTC.

V usage is TRBV6-1 and J usage is TRBJ2-2; no reliable D call. V was cut by 1 base and J by 5 bases, with 5 bases left in between. CDR3 length: 13 amino acids. The germline CDR1 and CDR2 sequences are MNHNS and SASEGT. CDR3 DNA sequence: TGTGCCAGCAGTGAAGGGGAAACCGGGGAGCTGTTTTTT. As protein: CASSEGETGELFF.

The chain joins TRBV5-1 to TRBJ2-3; tentatively, D is TRBD1 or TRBD2 (6 bases each). This CDR3 spans 15 amino acids. The germline CDR1 and CDR2 sequences are SGHRS and YFSETQ. The V and J ends lost 2 bases and 0 bases respectively, with 10 bases between them. The CDR3 region is CASSFGGGSTDTQYF. The CDR3 DNA reads as TGCGCCAGCAGCTTTGGAGGGGGAAGCACAGATACGCAGTATTTT.

This chain uses TRBV5-1 with TRBJ2-2; 7 bases fit TRBD2. The V gene's germline CDR1 is SGHRS and CDR2 YFSETQ. V trimming: 0 bases; J trimming: 2 bases; junction bases outside the gene matches: 4. The CDR3 runs 16 residues. In DNA, the CDR3 is TGCGCCAGCAGCTTGGCCGGGACTACTAACACCGGGGAGCTGTTTTTT. Its translation is CASSLAGTTNTGELFF.

The J gene is TRBJ2-7, the V gene TRBV7-2; D may match TRBD1 or TRBD2 (5 bases each). The V gene lost 2 bases and the J gene lost 5 bases, with 13 bases spanning the gap. Germline V CDR1 and CDR2: SGHTA, FQGNSA. The CDR3 is made up of 14 amino acids. CDR3 nucleotides: TGTGCCAGCAGCTTAAGAGCAGGGAGCGACGAGCAGTACTTC. This sequence encodes CASSLRAGSDEQYF.

The rearrangement uses TRBV7-6 and TRBJ2-5; D may be TRBD2 (6 bases). Trimming took off 0 bases at V and 1 base at J, with 9 bases between the two ends. Germline assignment: CDR1 SGHVS and CDR2 FNYEAQ. This CDR3 has 15 amino acids. The CDR3 is CASSLAAGSQETQYF. CDR3 sequence (DNA): TGTGCCAGCAGCTTAGCGGCGGGGAGCCAAGAGACCCAGTACTTC. The whole variable domain, remainder taken from reference TRBV7-6 and TRBJ2-5, is GAGVSQSPRYKVTKRGQDVALRCDPISGHVSLYWYRQALGQGPEFLTYFNYEAQQDKSGLPNDRFSAERPEGSISTLTIQRTEQRDSAMYRCASSLAAGSQETQYFGPGTRLLVL.

The J gene is TRBJ2-3, the V gene TRBV7-2; D not resolved. The CDR3 is made up of 13 amino acids. The V end lost 6 bases, the J end lost 2 bases, and 9 bases lay between the germline ends. From germline, CDR1 is SGHTA and CDR2 FQGNSA. The CDR3 protein is CASSFGPTDTQYF. CDR3 in DNA: TGTGCCAGCAGTTTCGGACCCACAGATACGCAGTATTTT.

This clone was observed a handful of times. The V gene is TRBV6-1, the J gene TRBJ1-3; D may be TRBD1 (6 bases). The CDR3 has 13 residues. The V gene's germline CDR1 is MNHNS and CDR2 SASEGT. V was pared by 8 bases and J by 4 bases, with 12 bases between. CDR3: CASGTRAGNTIYF. The CDR3 bases are TGTGCCAGCGGGACAAGGGCAGGAAACACCATATATTTT.

The chain employs TRBV7-2 and TRBJ1-6; a possible D gene is TRBD1 (5 bases). The CDR3 has 13 residues. In germline, CDR1 is SGHTA, CDR2 FQGNSA. V was pared by 5 bases and J by 10 bases, with 12 bases between. CDR3 coding DNA: TGTGCCAGCAGCCAAGCACAGGCATCACCCCTCCACTTT. Translation gives CASSQAQASPLHF.

The rearrangement links TRBV7-2 to TRBJ2-5; D remains unclear. Trimming removed 5 bases from V and 3 bases from J, with 13 bases in between. The CDR3 totals 14 residues. Germline CDR1 is SGHTA and CDR2 is FQGNSA. In DNA form, the CDR3 reads TGTGCCAGCAGCCGAAGGACCGAGAAAGAGACCCAGTACTTC. Its translation: CASSRRTEKETQYF.

The rearrangement joins TRBV7-9 to TRBJ2-7; 10 bases align to TRBD2. V shed 2 bases, J shed 5 bases, and the junction held 0 bases outside the gene matches. Germline assignment: CDR1 SEHNR and CDR2 FQNEAQ (reference sequence). The CDR3 spans 13 residues. CDR3 coding DNA: TGTGCCAGCAGCTTACTAGCGGGGGACGAGCAGTACTTC. Translated: CASSLLAGDEQYF. The whole variable domain, remainder taken from reference TRBV7-9 and TRBJ2-7, is DTGVSQNPRHKITKRGQNVTFRCDPISEHNRLYWYRQTLGQGPEFLTYFQNEAQLEKSRLLSDRFSAERPKGSFSTLEIQRTEQGDSAMYLCASSLLAGDEQYFGPGTRLTVT.

This chain links TRBV7-6 with TRBJ1-3, with D possibly TRBD1 on 6 matching bases. Trimming left V 4 bases short and J 7 bases short, with 11 bases between. The CDR3 covers 13 residues. The V gene's germline CDR1 is SGHVS and CDR2 FNYEAQ. The CDR3 here is CASSSDSSNTIYF. The DNA for the CDR3 is TGTGCCAGCAGCTCGGACAGCTCCAACACCATATATTTT.

This clone was seen a few times. The chain uses TRBV18 and TRBJ1-6; TRBD1 matches 8 bases. V lost 3 bases to trimming and J lost 10 bases; unmatched junction nucleotides: 5. CDR1 KGHSH and CDR2 LQKENI come from the germline V gene. CDR3 length equals 14 residues. CDR3 in DNA: TGTGCCAGCTCACCTGGACAGGGTGACTCACCCCTCCACTTT. Its protein product is CASSPGQGDSPLHF.